These 14 T cell receptor beta chains originate from one sample sequenced in a study of tumor-infiltrating lymphocytes in primary liver carcinoma. Co-extracting RNA and DNA was done with about 17-31 mg of unsorted bulk tissue as input. A primer matching the constant region was used to make TCR beta cDNA from approximately 0.55 ug of total RNA. Employing slightly modified ARM-PCR, three nested multiplex PCR rounds were run, and these gave rise to the TCR beta libraries. Each of the first two PCR rounds ran approximately 9 cycles with TRBV1-TRBV30 forward and C-beta reverse primers. TCRdb recomputed calls from the multiplex PCR reads with MiXCR, one row per CDR3 protein. The data contain 55,000 to 65,000 distinct CDR3 sequences, around 64% of them seen just once; the ten biggest clones take up 55% to 70%. Sequenced: liver tumor tissue from sampling region 2. Subset reported: tumor region T2, inferior pole. The source of these receptors is a man in his forties or fifties with primary liver carcinoma and hepatitis B virus infection.

About this clonotype: Relative to the germline gene, one junction end is altered; a read error may explain this. CDR3 protein: CANSEAISGSGREQFF. CDR3 DNA sequence: TGTGCCAACAGTGAAGCGATTAGCGGGAGTGGGCGGGAGCAGTTCTTC. The chain links TRBV6-1 to TRBJ2-1; 9 nucleotides match TRBD2. The CDR3 extends over 16 amino acids. CDR1 and CDR2 (germline): MNHNS, SASEGT.

A few counts support this clonotype. Without the conserved terminal phenylalanine or tryptophan, this CDR3 likely stems from a read error. V usage is TRBV7-9 and J usage is TRBJ1-4, with D unresolved. The CDR3 covers 12 residues. CDR1 is SEHNR and CDR2 is FQNEAQ in the germline V gene (reference sequence). V lost 5 bases and J lost 2, with 3 bases in between. CDR3 in amino acids: CASSLTNEKLFL. The CDR3 DNA reads as TGTGCCAGCAGCCTTACTAATGAAAAACTGTTTCTT.

This clonotype was recorded many times. The gene calls are TRBV7-9 and TRBJ2-5; the D is unclear. The CDR3 has 12 residues. The ends were cut back, 5 bases at V and 5 bases at J, with 9 bases in the middle. Germline V gives CDR1 SEHNR, CDR2 FQNEAQ (reference sequence). DNA of the CDR3: TGTGCCAGCAGCCAGGAAGGGGAGACCCAGTACTTC. This encodes CASSQEGETQYF.

As to this clonotype: One end of the junction varies from germline; a read error may be responsible. The rearrangement uses TRBV7-9 and TRBJ2-1; no reliable D call. The CDR3 is 12 residues long. Germline V gene sequence: CDR1 SEHNR, CDR2 FQNEAQ (reference sequence). The CDR3 here is CASSLFNQEQFF. CDR3 DNA sequence: TGTGCCAGCAGCTTATTTAACCAAGAGCAGTTTTTC.

Notes on this clonotype: The CDR3 does not close with the conserved phenylalanine or tryptophan, likely indicating a read error. The J gene is TRBJ2-2, the V gene TRBV6-5; possibly TRBD1 or TRBD2 for D (5 bases each). The germline CDR1 and CDR2 sequences are MNHEY and SVGAGI. CDR3 length: 14 residues. CDR3 region: CASSYMADTGELFL. Here the CDR3 DNA reads TGTGCCAGCAGTTACATGGCGGACACCGGGGAACTGTTTCTT.

A remark on this clonotype: As the CDR3 is not closed by the conserved phenylalanine or tryptophan, this likely results from a read error. The V call is TRBV11-2, the J call TRBJ1-5; D may be TRBD1 (6 bases). The CDR3 length is 17 residues. CDR1 SGHAT and CDR2 FQNNGV come from the germline V gene. CDR3 in amino acids: CASSLVGVTGSNQPQHL. The DNA for the CDR3 is TGCGCCAGCAGCTTAGTAGGGGTAACAGGGAGCAATCAGCCCCAGCATTTA.

This clonotype was detected a few times. The genes are TRBV29-1 and TRBJ1-1; D unresolved. V gave up 6 bases and J gave up 0 bases, with 17 bases separating them. Germline CDR1 reads SQVTM; CDR2 reads ANQGSEA. This CDR3 is built from 15 residues. The CDR3 is CSVGAEWCMNTEAFF. CDR3 bases: TGCAGCGTCGGCGCAGAGTGGTGTATGAACACTGAAGCTTTCTTT.

On this clonotype itself: A junction end diverges from the germline sequence, so it may reflect a read error. The chain combines TRBV6-1 with TRBJ2-7, with D possibly called TRBD1 or TRBD2 (5 bases each). Germline loops: CDR1 MNHNS, CDR2 SASEGT. The CDR3 loop spans 13 amino acids. This chain's CDR3 is CASREWSSYEQYF. DNA for the CDR3: TGTGCTAGCAGGGAGTGGAGCTCCTACGAGCAGTACTTC.

Points on this clonotype: Given a much more abundant clone one base away, this may be a read error. The chain combines TRBV30 with TRBJ1-5, with D unclear. Trimming stripped 5 bases from V and 2 bases from J, with 16 bases between. This CDR3 region has 15 residues. Germline V gene data show CDR1 as GTSNPN and CDR2 as SVGIG (reference sequence). CDR3 in amino acids: CAWALAEGRNQPQHF. CDR3 nucleotides: TGTGCCTGGGCCCTCGCGGAGGGCCGCAATCAGCCCCAGCATTTT.

Note on this clonotype: Likely a read error: the CDR3 ends without its conserved phenylalanine or tryptophan. No DNA is shown, since the ends of the CDR3 on it are uncertain; the CDR3 is the one TCRdb lists. J is TRBJ1-5 and V is TRBV12-3 or TRBV12-4; the table's D call of TRBD1 was not tested on the DNA. 16 amino acids form the CDR3, both terminal residues included. The CDR3 protein is CASSSRTGGINQPHHY.

In regard to this clonotype: A much larger clone differs by one base, so this may be a read error. This chain links TRBV11-2 with TRBJ1-3; a weak D match, TRBD1 (6 bases). Germline values: CDR1 SGHAT, CDR2 FQNNGV. The CDR3 is 14 amino acids. The CDR3 is CASSPSTGGNAIYF. For the CDR3, the DNA is TGTGCCAGCAGCCCCTCGACAGGAGGAAACGCCATATATTTT.

Notes on this clonotype: Relative to the germline gene, one junction end is altered; a read error may explain this. This rearrangement joins TRBV12-3 or TRBV12-4 to TRBJ2-1; 13 nucleotides match TRBD2. This CDR3 spans 16 amino acids. The CDR3 here is CASSHGLAGAADEQFF. The CDR3 nucleotides read TGTGCCAGCAGTCATGGACTAGCGGGAGCGGCGGACGAGCAGTTTTTC.

A word on this clonotype: A clone one base away is much larger, so this may be a read error. No conserved phenylalanine or tryptophan is present at the end of the CDR3, so a read error is the likely explanation. This chain uses TRBV11-1 with TRBJ2-5; D is possibly TRBD2 (5 bases). The length of the CDR3 is 12 residues. The V gene's germline CDR1 is SGHAT and CDR2 FQDESV (reference sequence). V lost 2 bases and J 9 bases, leaving 10 bases between the germline ends. The CDR3 DNA reads as TGTGCCAGCAGCTTAAGAGGGAAGGCCCAGTACTCC. It codes for CASSLRGKAQYS.

In its sample, this clonotype was seen once. V gene TRBV4-2 combines with J gene TRBJ2-2; 14 bases are shared with TRBD2. Germline-derived CDR1 and CDR2 are LGHNA and YNFKEQ. V dropped 3 bases and J dropped 1; count of bases not matched to a gene: 10. This CDR3 region has 20 residues. Written as DNA, the CDR3 is TGTGCCAGCAGCCATATCCGGACTAGCGGGAGGAGGGTGAACACCGGGGAGCTGTTTTTT. Protein product: CASSHIRTSGRRVNTGELFF.